One and the same sample provided the 11 T cell receptor beta chains below, sequenced in a study of T cell responses to AZD1222 COVID-19 vaccine. Assay used: immunoSEQ multiplex PCR; TCRdb lists only in-frame clones, some missing. The table has 97,000 or so clones, approximately 84% seen once. This specimen was peripheral blood, taken on day 0 of AZD1222 vaccination. The origin of the receptors is an adult in good health.

The chain couples TRBV13 to TRBJ2-1; 12 positions match TRBD2. The CDR3 sequence is 17 residues long. J was trimmed by 4 bases and V by 1 base; bases with no gene match: 5. In germline, CDR1 is PRHDT, CDR2 FYEKMQ (reference sequence). CDR3 nucleotides: TGTGCCAGCAGCTTAGTGGCCCTAGCGGGGGGGTACAATGAGCAGTTCTTC. Protein sequence: CASSLVALAGGYNEQFF. Variable domain in full (rest from reference TRBV13 and TRBJ2-1): AAGVIQSPRHLIKEKRETATLKCYPIPRHDTVYWYQQGPGQDPQFLISFYEKMQSDKGSIPDRFSAQQFSDYHSELNMSSLELGDSALYFCASSLVALAGGYNEQFFGPGTRLTVL.

The chain combines TRBV28 with TRBJ2-7; D is unclear. The CDR3 is 14 residues long. Germline CDR1 is MDHEN and CDR2 is SYDVKM. Trimming shortened V by 3 bases and J by 4 bases, and 13 bases separated the two germline ends. CDR3 residues: CASSFLSRAYEQYF. CDR3 bases: TGTGCCAGCAGTTTTCTCTCTAGGGCTTACGAGCAGTACTTC.

This chain uses TRBV28 with TRBJ2-4; 13 bases match TRBD2. Germline-derived CDR1 and CDR2 are MDHEN and SYDVKM. Losses at the gene ends were 8 bases for V and 8 bases for J; bases not matched to a gene: 12. CDR3 length: 16 residues. CDR3 sequence (DNA): TGTGCCAGCGCAACTAGCGGGAGGGCCCCGGGGGACATTCAGTACTTC. This codes for CASATSGRAPGDIQYF.

The CDR3 reads CASSPGKQQFF. CDR3 coding DNA: TGTGCCAGCAGCCCCGGAAAGCAGCAGTTCTTC. The chain combines TRBV12-3 or TRBV12-4 with TRBJ2-1; D is undetermined. The CDR3 runs to 11 residues. Between the trimmed V and J ends, which lost 6 bases and 11 bases, there was a span of 11 bases.

The chain joins TRBV24-1 to TRBJ2-3; 7 bases fit TRBD1. J gave up 3 bases and V 6 bases, and 5 bases lay outside the gene matches. The CDR3 is made up of 14 amino acids. Germline CDR1 reads KGHDR; CDR2 reads SFDVKD. The CDR3 nucleotides are TGTGCCACCAGTAGACAGGGCGTGACAGATACGCAGTATTTT. Its translation: CATSRQGVTDTQYF.

This clone was seen a handful of times. This chain uses TRBV19 with TRBJ1-1; D call uncertain. Trimming left V 3 bases short and J 4 bases short, with 18 bases between. This CDR3 contains 16 residues. The germline V gene encodes CDR1 LNHDA and CDR2 SQIVND (reference sequence). CDR3 DNA: TGTGCCAGTAGTATGCCCTACGACCCCAGAGTCACTGAAGCTTTCTTT. As protein: CASSMPYDPRVTEAFF.

V is TRBV28 and J is TRBJ2-4; a weak D match, TRBD2 (5 bases). Germline V gene lookup returns CDR1 MDHEN and CDR2 SYDVKM. This CDR3 is built from 15 residues. V was cut by 8 bases and J by 0 bases, with 14 bases left in between. The CDR3 region is CASLSSGKAKNIQYF. Written as DNA, the CDR3 is TGTGCCAGCCTCTCCAGCGGTAAAGCCAAAAACATTCAGTACTTC.

The V and J genes are TRBV24-1 and TRBJ1-4; D is unresolved. CDR1 is KGHDR, CDR2 SFDVKD, per germline. This CDR3 is built from 16 residues. V dropped 4 bases and J dropped 0 bases, with 11 bases sitting between them. The CDR3 region is CATSESGLATNEKLFF. The CDR3 bases are TGTGCCACCAGTGAGTCCGGGTTGGCAACTAATGAAAAACTGTTTTTT.

The chain recombines TRBV3-1 (or the pseudogene TRBV3-2) with TRBJ1-3; 7 nucleotides align to TRBD1. With 2 bases clipped from V and 2 bases from J, the junction kept 9 bases outside the gene matches. This CDR3 is 17 amino acids long. The germline CDR1 and CDR2 sequences are LGHDT and YNNKEL (reference sequence). The CDR3 sequence: CASSQPDRHEPGNTIYF. The CDR3 region has the DNA TGTGCCAGCAGCCAACCGGACAGGCATGAACCTGGAAACACCATATATTTT.

V is TRBV5-4 and J is TRBJ1-1; maybe TRBD1 (6 bases). The CDR3 extends over 14 amino acids. V shed 2 bases and J shed 5 bases, with 13 bases lying between them. Germline loops: CDR1 SGHNT, CDR2 YYREEE (reference sequence). CDR3 protein: CASSFTGAQTEAFF. The CDR3 DNA reads as TGTGCCAGCAGCTTTACGGGGGCGCAAACTGAAGCTTTCTTT.

A few counts support this clone. V is TRBV5-8 and J is TRBJ1-5; D remains unclear. The V gene lost 6 bases and the J gene lost 5 bases, with 21 bases spanning the gap. Germline lookup yields CDR1 SGHTS and CDR2 YDEGEE. This CDR3 has 16 amino acids. The CDR3 sequence is CASIRGREMAYQPQHF. CDR3 sequence (DNA): TGTGCCAGCATCCGCGGAAGGGAAATGGCCTATCAGCCCCAGCATTTT.